These 6 T cell receptor beta chains were sequenced from one sample in a study of graft-versus-host responses after intestinal transplantation. These receptors have no known antigen. Repertoires were generated with immunoSEQ multiplex PCR, while TCRdb's copy carries only in-frame clones and drops some. The sample has 80,000 to 100,000 clones; about 94% are singletons. The sample was unstimulated CD4+ T cells sorted from spleen or lymph node cells, taken before intestinal transplant. These receptors were collected from a human donor who received an intestinal transplant.

The genes are TRBV29-1 and TRBJ1-2; D might be TRBD1 (5 bases). V lost 5 bases, J lost 1 base, and 8 bases lay in between. Looked up from germline, CDR1 is SQVTM and CDR2 is ANQGSEA. The CDR3 is 12 residues long. CDR3 amino acids: CSVRGSNYGYTF. Written as DNA, the CDR3 is TGCAGCGTTAGGGGCAGTAACTATGGCTACACCTTC.

The chain has TRBV5-1 and TRBJ2-3, with D possibly matching TRBD1 (6 bases). The V gene lost 5 bases and the J gene lost 4 bases, with 11 bases spanning the gap. CDR3 length equals 13 residues. Germline V gives CDR1 SGHRS, CDR2 YFSETQ. In DNA form, the CDR3 reads TGCGCCAGCAGACCGGGACAACCAGATACGCAGTATTTT. Its translation is CASRPGQPDTQYF.

This sequence joins TRBV18 and TRBJ1-2; TRBD1 aligns across 9 bases. V gave up 3 bases and J gave up 3 bases; unmatched junction bases: 11. CDR3 size: 17 residues. The germline gives CDR1 KGHSH, CDR2 LQKENI. CDR3 residues: CASSPTGGTGNHYGYTF. The CDR3 DNA reads TGTGCCAGCTCACCCACCGGCGGGACAGGGAACCACTATGGCTACACCTTC.

The rearrangement uses TRBV7-2 and TRBJ2-3, with 8 bases identical to TRBD2. Germline trimming cut 5 bases from V and 2 bases from J; bases unmatched to any gene: 6. Germline V lookup: CDR1 SGHTA, CDR2 FQGNSA. CDR3 length: 15 amino acids. The CDR3 spells CASSTPGLVTDTQYF. The DNA of the CDR3 is TGTGCCAGCAGCACACCGGGACTAGTCACAGATACGCAGTATTTT.

The V gene is TRBV5-1, the J gene TRBJ2-1; 11 bases match TRBD2. In germline, CDR1 is SGHRS, CDR2 YFSETQ. The CDR3 is made up of 15 amino acids. With V trimmed by 1 base and J by 9 bases, 6 bases remained unmatched. CDR3 DNA: TGCGCCAGCAGCTTGCCCGTGCTAGCGGGAGGTGAGCAGTTCTTC. It is translated as CASSLPVLAGGEQFF.

This sequence joins TRBV11-3 and TRBJ1-1; unclear D gene. Germline loops: CDR1 SGHNT, CDR2 YENEEA. The CDR3 covers 13 residues. The V end was cut by 5 bases, the J end by 4 bases, with 11 bases between. The CDR3 protein is CASSNTRGTEAFF. The CDR3 bases are TGTGCCAGCAGCAATACACGAGGCACTGAAGCTTTCTTT.